These 25 T cell receptor beta chains were all obtained from the same sample, sequenced in a study of T cell responses to AZD1222 COVID-19 vaccine. Method: immunoSEQ multiplex PCR; TCRdb's copy keeps in-frame clones and lacks some. The sample holds about 160,000 clones, more than 80% seen once. Sequencing was performed on peripheral blood, taken 28 days after the second AZD1222 dose. Receptors originate from an adult who received the AZD1222 COVID-19 vaccine.

The chain carries TRBV29-1 and TRBJ2-1; TRBD1 matches at 7 bases. Germline V CDR1 and CDR2: SQVTM, ANQGSEA. Trimming removed 4 bases from V and 3 bases from J; junction bases left unmatched: 9. This CDR3 comprises 15 residues. CDR3 residues: CSVVGTEKIYNEQFF. The DNA of the CDR3 is TGCAGCGTTGTAGGGACAGAGAAGATCTACAATGAGCAGTTCTTC.

This chain's CDR3 is CASSFGLAGGHYNEQFF. CDR3 coding DNA: TGTGCCAGCAGCTTCGGACTAGCGGGAGGACACTACAATGAGCAGTTCTTC. The chain employs TRBV7-8 and TRBJ2-1; 14 bases fit TRBD2. CDR1 is SGHVS and CDR2 is FQNEAQ in the germline V gene. Unmatched junction bases numbered 4, after V lost 3 bases and J lost 3 bases. CDR3 size: 17 residues. Variable domain in full (rest from reference TRBV7-8 and TRBJ2-1): GAGVSQSPRYKVAKRGQDVALRCDPISGHVSLFWYQQALGQGPEFLTYFQNEAQLDKSGLPSDRFFAERPEGSVSTLKIQRTQQEDSAVYLCASSFGLAGGHYNEQFFGPGTRLTVL.

This chain joins TRBV6-5 and TRBJ1-2, with D perhaps TRBD1 (6 bases). Germline loops: CDR1 MNHEY, CDR2 SVGAGI. V dropped 6 bases and J dropped 4 bases, with 18 bases sitting between them. The CDR3 spans 15 residues. The CDR3 region is CASRLTGTSRYGYTF. The CDR3 DNA reads TGTGCCAGCAGATTGACCGGGACATCCCGCTATGGCTACACCTTC.

The rearrangement uses TRBV6-5 and TRBJ2-7; a weak D match, TRBD1 (5 bases). The V end lost 6 bases, the J end lost 3 bases, and 6 bases lay between the germline ends. Per the germline V gene, CDR1 is MNHEY and CDR2 is SVGAGI. This CDR3 spans 11 amino acids. In nucleotides, the CDR3 is TGTGCCAGCAGACAGGACTACGAGCAGTACTTC. Translation gives CASRQDYEQYF.

The chain joins TRBV5-1 to TRBJ2-1, with D perhaps TRBD2 (7 bases). The V end was cut by 5 bases, the J end by 8 bases, with 11 bases between. Germline CDR1 SGHRS, CDR2 YFSETQ. The length of the CDR3 is 12 residues. In nucleotides, the CDR3 is TGCGCCAGCAGGATGGGGGGGCATGAGCAGTTCTTC. Amino acids: CASRMGGHEQFF.

The V call is TRBV11-2, the J call TRBJ2-2; maybe TRBD1 (8 bases). Germline V gene data show CDR1 as SGHAT and CDR2 as FQNNGV. The CDR3 sequence is 14 residues long. The V gene lost 5 bases and the J gene lost 6 bases, with 13 bases spanning the gap. CDR3 sequence: CASSTTGGAGELFF. The CDR3 DNA is TGTGCCAGCAGCACTACAGGGGGGGCCGGGGAGCTGTTTTTT.

V and J are TRBV5-1 and TRBJ2-5; D remains unclear. Trimming took 2 bases from V and 4 from J, leaving 9 bases between them. This CDR3 contains 13 residues. Germline lookup yields CDR1 SGHRS and CDR2 YFSETQ. CDR3 DNA: TGCGCCAGCAGCTTACGCCCCGGAGAGACCCAGTACTTC. Protein product: CASSLRPGETQYF.

This clone came up once. The V and J genes are TRBV6-1 and TRBJ2-1; the match to TRBD1 covers 8 bases. This CDR3 comprises 17 residues. Trimming cost V 3 bases and J 0 bases; bases outside gene matches: 7. Germline V gene data show CDR1 as MNHNS and CDR2 as SASEGT. Here the CDR3 DNA reads TGTGCCAGCAGTGAGAACTCCGGGACAGGCTCCTACAATGAGCAGTTCTTC. Translated: CASSENSGTGSYNEQFF.

The rearrangement links TRBV18 to TRBJ2-5, with 8 positions matching TRBD1. V shed 0 bases, J shed 4 bases, and the junction held 7 bases outside the gene matches. Germline lookup yields CDR1 KGHSH and CDR2 LQKENI. The CDR3 sequence is 16 residues long. CDR3 nucleotide sequence: TGTGCCAGCTCACCACCGGGGGCAGGGGGCGCAGAGACCCAGTACTTC. It encodes CASSPPGAGGAETQYF.

This chain connects TRBV7-9 to TRBJ2-7; D perhaps matches TRBD2 (5 bases). The length of the CDR3 is 12 residues. The ends were cut back, 6 bases at V and 7 bases at J, with 13 bases in the middle. Germline V gene lookup returns CDR1 SEHNR and CDR2 FQNEAQ (reference sequence). This CDR3 reads CASRAGVGEQYF. The CDR3 nucleotides are TGTGCCAGCAGAGCCGGGGTGGGGGAGCAGTACTTC.

The chain combines TRBV6-5 with TRBJ2-3; 9 bases align to TRBD2. The ends lost 4 bases at V and 4 bases at J; junction bases unmatched: 9. This CDR3 is 16 amino acids long. Germline V lookup: CDR1 MNHEY, CDR2 SVGAGI. CDR3 amino acids: CASSWTSESRSDTQYF. The DNA for the CDR3 is TGTGCCAGCAGTTGGACTAGCGAGAGTAGGTCAGATACGCAGTATTTT.

The chain recombines TRBV2 with TRBJ2-5, with 9 positions matching TRBD2. Germline trimming cut 2 bases from V and 3 bases from J; bases unmatched to any gene: 4. The V gene's germline CDR1 is SNHLY and CDR2 FYNNEI. The CDR3 is 15 residues long. CDR3 residues: CASSERGGREETQYF. The CDR3 DNA reads TGTGCCAGCAGTGAAAGGGGCGGGAGGGAAGAGACCCAGTACTTC.

This chain uses TRBV18 with TRBJ1-1, with a tentative D call TRBD1 (5 bases). Germline V lookup: CDR1 KGHSH, CDR2 LQKENI. Trimming pared 0 bases from V and 6 bases from J, leaving 11 bases between. The CDR3 is 14 residues long. The chain's CDR3 is CASSPPGRASEAFF. The CDR3 DNA is TGTGCCAGCTCACCACCGGGCAGGGCCTCTGAAGCTTTCTTT.

V usage is TRBV19 and J usage is TRBJ1-5; D is unclear. The CDR3 is 14 residues long. V was pared by 5 bases and J by 4 bases, with 12 bases between. Germline CDR1 LNHDA, CDR2 SQIVND (reference sequence). The CDR3 bases are TGTGCCAGTAGTCCGACAAGGGTTAATCAGCCCCAGCATTTT. Its protein product is CASSPTRVNQPQHF.

The chain links TRBV18 to TRBJ1-4, with D unclear. V lost 4 bases and J lost 5, with 11 bases in between. Germline V gives CDR1 KGHSH, CDR2 LQKENI. CDR3 size: 14 residues. For the CDR3, the DNA is TGTGCCAGCTCACTGCGGGAGCCCAATGAAAAACTGTTTTTT. Encoded protein: CASSLREPNEKLFF. The full variable domain, completed using reference TRBV18 and TRBJ1-4, is NAGVMQNPRHLVRRRGQEARLRCSPMKGHSHVYWYRQLPEEGLKFMVYLQKENIIDESGMPKERFSAEFPKEGPSILRIQQVVRGDSAAYFCASSLREPNEKLFFGSGTQLSVL.

The rearrangement links TRBV27 to TRBJ2-1; D could derive from TRBD1 or TRBD2 (7 bases each). Between the trimmed V and J ends, which lost 6 bases and 4 bases, there was a span of 19 bases. This CDR3 has 16 residues. The germline V gene encodes CDR1 MNHEY and CDR2 SMNVEV (reference sequence). The CDR3 here is CASSRQGGGKYNEQFF. Written as DNA, the CDR3 is TGTGCCAGCAGCCGACAGGGCGGGGGAAAGTACAATGAGCAGTTCTTC.

The rearrangement links TRBV3-1 (or the pseudogene TRBV3-2) to TRBJ1-1; D not resolved. The length of the CDR3 is 12 residues. Germline V gene sequence: CDR1 LGHDT, CDR2 YNNKEL (reference sequence). Trimming left V 3 bases short and J 1 base short, with 3 bases between. The CDR3 DNA reads as TGTGCCAGCAGCCACGAGAACACTGAAGCTTTCTTT. Its protein product is CASSHENTEAFF.

The V and J genes are TRBV2 and TRBJ2-1; TRBD2 aligns across 7 bases. V was pared by 3 bases and J by 0 bases, with 8 bases of the junction left unmatched. Per germline, CDR1 SNHLY and CDR2 FYNNEI. The CDR3 is made up of 17 amino acids. The CDR3 is CASSEALGGSSYNEQFF. The CDR3 DNA reads TGTGCCAGCAGTGAGGCTCTCGGGGGGAGCTCCTACAATGAGCAGTTCTTC.

The chain employs TRBV15 and TRBJ2-1; perhaps TRBD2 as D (7 bases). Germline V gene sequence: CDR1 LNHNV, CDR2 YYDKDF (reference sequence). Between the trimmed V and J ends, which lost 5 bases and 10 bases, there was a span of 21 bases. The CDR3 sequence is 15 residues long. CDR3 coding DNA: TGTGCCACCAGCTCAAGGGGGGCGGGAGTCCGGGAGCAGTTCTTC. Its translation: CATSSRGAGVREQFF.

This sequence joins TRBV20-1 and TRBJ2-1, with D possibly matching TRBD2 (6 bases). Germline values: CDR1 DFQATT, CDR2 SNEGSKA (reference sequence). Trimming cost V 3 bases and J 14 bases, with 11 bases left between them. This CDR3 is 10 amino acids long. The CDR3 region has the DNA TGCAGTGCTAGGCTAGGGGAGGAGTTCTTC. Protein product: CSARLGEEFF.

The V gene is TRBV18, the J gene TRBJ1-5; D is perhaps TRBD1 (5 bases). Germline V gives CDR1 KGHSH, CDR2 LQKENI. The CDR3 length is 14 residues. With 3 bases removed from V and 6 bases from J, the gap between germline ends came to 12 bases. CDR3 residues: CASSPGQASQPQHF. The CDR3, as DNA: TGTGCCAGCTCACCGGGGCAGGCCAGTCAGCCCCAGCATTTT.

The V gene is TRBV30, the J gene TRBJ1-1; D gene ambiguous. In germline, CDR1 is GTSNPN, CDR2 SVGIG (reference sequence). The CDR3 consists of 13 residues. Trimming left V 2 bases short and J 1 base short, with 8 bases between. CDR3 sequence reads: CAWSFAPNTEAFF. Written as DNA, the CDR3 is TGTGCCTGGAGTTTCGCGCCGAACACTGAAGCTTTCTTT.

This clone was recorded once. J is TRBJ1-2 and V is TRBV6-1, with a weak D call TRBD1 (6 bases). Germline CDR1 and CDR2: MNHNS and SASEGT. This CDR3 has 14 amino acids. Trimming cost V 0 bases and J 6 bases, with 11 bases left between them. The CDR3 loop reads CASSEANRADGYTF. CDR3 nucleotides: TGTGCCAGCAGTGAAGCGAACAGGGCGGATGGCTACACCTTC.

This chain joins TRBV5-6 and TRBJ2-1, with TRBD1 matching over 7 bases. Unmatched junction bases numbered 10, after V lost 2 bases and J lost 8 bases. This CDR3 is 15 amino acids long. The germline gives CDR1 SGHDT, CDR2 YYEEEE. In DNA, the CDR3 is TGTGCCAGCAGCTTTTTCCTAACAGGGGTCGATGAGCAGTTCTTC. Its protein is CASSFFLTGVDEQFF.

This clone is a singleton in its sample. This chain joins TRBV27 and TRBJ1-1; no firm D call. The CDR3 sequence is 13 residues long. V lost 5 bases, J lost 4 bases, and 11 bases lay in between. Germline V lookup: CDR1 MNHEY, CDR2 SMNVEV (reference sequence). As DNA, the CDR3 is TGTGCCAGCAGTCCGCTTCGGTTCACTGAAGCTTTCTTT. It specifies CASSPLRFTEAFF.